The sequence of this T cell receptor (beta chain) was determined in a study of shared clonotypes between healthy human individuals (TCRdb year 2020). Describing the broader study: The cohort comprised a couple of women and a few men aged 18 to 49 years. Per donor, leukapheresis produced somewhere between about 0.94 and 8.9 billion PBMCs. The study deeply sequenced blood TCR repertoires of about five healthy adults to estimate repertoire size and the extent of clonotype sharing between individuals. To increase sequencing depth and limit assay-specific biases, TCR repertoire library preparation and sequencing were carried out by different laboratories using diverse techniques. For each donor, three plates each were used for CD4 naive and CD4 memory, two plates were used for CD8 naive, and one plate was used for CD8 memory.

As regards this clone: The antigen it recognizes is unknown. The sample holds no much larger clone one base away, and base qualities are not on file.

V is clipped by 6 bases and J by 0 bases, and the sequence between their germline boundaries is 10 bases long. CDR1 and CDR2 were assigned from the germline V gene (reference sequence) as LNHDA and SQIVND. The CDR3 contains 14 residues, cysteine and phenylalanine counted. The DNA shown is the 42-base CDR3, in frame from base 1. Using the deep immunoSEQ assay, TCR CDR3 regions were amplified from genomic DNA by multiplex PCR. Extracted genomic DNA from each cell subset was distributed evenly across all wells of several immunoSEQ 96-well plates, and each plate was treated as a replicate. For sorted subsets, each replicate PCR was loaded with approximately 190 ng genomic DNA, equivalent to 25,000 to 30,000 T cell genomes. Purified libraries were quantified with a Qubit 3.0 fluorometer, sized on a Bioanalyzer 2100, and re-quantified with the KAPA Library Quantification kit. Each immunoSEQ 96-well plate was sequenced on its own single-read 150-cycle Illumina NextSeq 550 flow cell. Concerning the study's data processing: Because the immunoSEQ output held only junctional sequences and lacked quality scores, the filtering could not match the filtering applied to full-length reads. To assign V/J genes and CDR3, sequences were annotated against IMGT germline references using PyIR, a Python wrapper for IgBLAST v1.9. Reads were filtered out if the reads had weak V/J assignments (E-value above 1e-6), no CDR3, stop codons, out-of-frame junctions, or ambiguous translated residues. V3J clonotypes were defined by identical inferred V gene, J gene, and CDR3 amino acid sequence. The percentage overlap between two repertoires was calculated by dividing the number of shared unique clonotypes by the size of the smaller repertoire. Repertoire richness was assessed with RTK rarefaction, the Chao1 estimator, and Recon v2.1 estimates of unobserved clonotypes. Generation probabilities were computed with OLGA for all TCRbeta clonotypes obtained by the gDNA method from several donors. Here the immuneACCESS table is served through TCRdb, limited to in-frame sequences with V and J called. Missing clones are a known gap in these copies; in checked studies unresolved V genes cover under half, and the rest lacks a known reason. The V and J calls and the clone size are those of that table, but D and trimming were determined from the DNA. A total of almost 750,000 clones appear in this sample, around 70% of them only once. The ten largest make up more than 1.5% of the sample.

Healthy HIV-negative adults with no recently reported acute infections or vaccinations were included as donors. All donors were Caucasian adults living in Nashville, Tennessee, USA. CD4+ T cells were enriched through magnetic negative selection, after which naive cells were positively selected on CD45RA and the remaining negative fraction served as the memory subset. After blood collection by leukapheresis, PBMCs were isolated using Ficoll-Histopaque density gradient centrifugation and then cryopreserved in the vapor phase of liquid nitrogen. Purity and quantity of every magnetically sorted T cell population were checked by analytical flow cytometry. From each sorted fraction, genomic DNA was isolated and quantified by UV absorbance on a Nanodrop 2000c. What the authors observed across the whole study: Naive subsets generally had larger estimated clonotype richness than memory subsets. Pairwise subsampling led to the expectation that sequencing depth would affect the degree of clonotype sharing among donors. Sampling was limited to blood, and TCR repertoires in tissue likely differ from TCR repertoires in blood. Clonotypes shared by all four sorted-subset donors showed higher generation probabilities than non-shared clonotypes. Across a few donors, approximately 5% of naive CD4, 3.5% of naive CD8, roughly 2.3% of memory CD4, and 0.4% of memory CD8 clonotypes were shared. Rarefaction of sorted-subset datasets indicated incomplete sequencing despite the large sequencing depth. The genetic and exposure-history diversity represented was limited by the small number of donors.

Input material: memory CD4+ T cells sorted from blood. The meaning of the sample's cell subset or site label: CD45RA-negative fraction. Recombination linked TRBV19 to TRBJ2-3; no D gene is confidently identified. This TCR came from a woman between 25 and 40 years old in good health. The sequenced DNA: TGTGCCAGTAGGTCACTTACTAGCACAGATACGCAGTATTTT. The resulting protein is CASRSLTSTDTQYF.